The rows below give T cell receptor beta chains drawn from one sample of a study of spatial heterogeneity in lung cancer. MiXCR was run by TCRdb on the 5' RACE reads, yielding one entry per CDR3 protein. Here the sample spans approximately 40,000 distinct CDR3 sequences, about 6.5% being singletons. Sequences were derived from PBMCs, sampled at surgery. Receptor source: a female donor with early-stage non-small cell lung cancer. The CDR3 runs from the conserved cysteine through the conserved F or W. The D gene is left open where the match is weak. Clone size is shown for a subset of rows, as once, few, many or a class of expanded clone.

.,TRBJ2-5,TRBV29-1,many,CSGYSGQETQYF,TGCAGCGGTTATAGCGGCCAAGAGACCCAGTACTTC
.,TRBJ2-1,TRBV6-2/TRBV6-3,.,CASRQGRHEQFF,TGTGCCAGCAGACAGGGACGGCATGAGCAGTTCTTC
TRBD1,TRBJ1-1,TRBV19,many,CASSIDREKAFF,TGTGCCAGTAGTATCGACAGGGAAAAAGCTTTCTTT
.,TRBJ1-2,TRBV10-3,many,CAISESHRSNYGYTF,TGTGCCATCAGTGAGTCCCACCGGAGTAACTATGGCTACACCTTC
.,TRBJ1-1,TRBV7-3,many,CASSRAGTNTEAFF,TGTGCCAGCAGCCGGGCCGGGACGAACACTGAAGCTTTCTTT
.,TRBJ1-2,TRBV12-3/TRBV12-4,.,CASILIGVGGYTF,TGTGCCAGCATTTTAATCGGAGTAGGGGGCTACACCTTC
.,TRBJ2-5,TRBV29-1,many,CSVLLAQETQYF,TGCAGCGTTCTCCTCGCCCAAGAGACCCAGTACTTC
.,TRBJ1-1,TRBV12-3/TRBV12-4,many,CASSLTQGTLNTEAFF,TGTGCCAGCAGTCTTACCCAGGGGACCCTGAACACTGAAGCTTTCTTT
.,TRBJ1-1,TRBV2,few,CASRRPRAPTPRGTEAFF,TGTGCCAGCAGGCGGCCCCGGGCCCCAACCCCCCGAGGCACTGAAGCTTTCTTT
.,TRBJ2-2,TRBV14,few,CASSQAGRGTGELFF,TGTGCCAGCAGCCAGGCAGGAAGAGGGACCGGGGAGCTGTTTTTT
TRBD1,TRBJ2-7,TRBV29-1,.,CSVSQKQGGGSYEQYF,TGCAGCGTCAGTCAGAAACAGGGGGGAGGCTCCTACGAGCAGTACTTC
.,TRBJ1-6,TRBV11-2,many,CASLIRASSYNSPLHF,TGTGCCAGCCTTATCAGGGCGAGCTCCTATAATTCACCCCTCCACTTT
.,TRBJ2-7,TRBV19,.,CASSIGQTLISKEQYF,TGTGCCAGTAGTATCGGACAGACCCTGATATCAAAGGAGCAGTACTTC
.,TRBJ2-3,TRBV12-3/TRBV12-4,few,CASSSGVSTDTQYF,TGTGCCAGCAGTTCCGGTGTAAGCACAGATACGCAGTATTTT
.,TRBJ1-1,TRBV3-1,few,CASSQQTTGNTEAFF,TGTGCCAGCAGCCAACAAACGACAGGGAACACTGAAGCTTTCTTT
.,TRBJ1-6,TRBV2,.,CASSANIGGLGTYNSPLHF,TGTGCCAGCAGTGCAAACATAGGAGGGTTGGGGACCTATAATTCACCCCTCCACTTT
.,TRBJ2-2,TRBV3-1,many,CASSLDPHDGELFF,TGTGCCAGCAGCTTGGACCCGCACGACGGGGAGCTGTTTTTT
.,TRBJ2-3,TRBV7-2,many,CASSLVGGSGDTQYF,TGTGCCAGCAGCTTAGTGGGGGGCTCAGGAGATACGCAGTATTTT
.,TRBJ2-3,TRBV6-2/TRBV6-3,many,CASSYTTDTQYF,TGTGCCAGCAGTTACACCACAGATACGCAGTATTTT
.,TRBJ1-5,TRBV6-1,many,CASSGRQDINQPQHF,TGTGCCAGCAGTGGTAGACAGGACATCAATCAGCCCCAGCATTTT
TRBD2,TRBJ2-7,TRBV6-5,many,CASSYSTSGGYEQYF,TGTGCCAGCAGTTACTCGACTAGCGGGGGTTACGAGCAGTACTTC
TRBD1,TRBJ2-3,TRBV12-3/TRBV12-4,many,CASQTGFTQYF,TGTGCCAGCCAGACAGGGTTTACGCAGTATTTT
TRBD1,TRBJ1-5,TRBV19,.,CASSHPGQGNQPQHF,TGTGCCAGTAGCCACCCGGGACAGGGCAATCAGCCCCAGCATTTT
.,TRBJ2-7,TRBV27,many,CASSLKPTAYEQYF,TGTGCCAGCAGTTTAAAGCCGACAGCCTACGAGCAGTACTTC
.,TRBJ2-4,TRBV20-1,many,CSAIPRKNIQYF,TGCAGTGCTATCCCCCGCAAAAACATTCAGTACTTC
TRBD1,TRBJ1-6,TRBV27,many,CASRLTGVSNSPLHF,TGTGCCAGCCGATTGACAGGGGTCTCTAATTCACCCCTCCACTTT
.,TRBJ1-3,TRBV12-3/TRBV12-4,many,CASRDQGSSGNTIYF,TGTGCCAGCAGGGACCAGGGGAGCTCTGGAAACACCATATATTTT
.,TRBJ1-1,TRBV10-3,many,CAISERGARGTEAFF,TGTGCCATCAGTGAGAGAGGGGCTCGGGGCACTGAAGCTTTCTTT
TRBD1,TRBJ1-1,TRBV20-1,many,CSARNPTGMDTEAFF,TGCAGTGCTAGGAACCCGACAGGGATGGACACTGAAGCTTTCTTT
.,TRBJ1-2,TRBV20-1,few,CSAVAGGDNYGYTF,TGCAGTGCTGTCGCGGGAGGGGATAACTATGGCTACACCTTC
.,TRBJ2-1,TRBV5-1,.,CASSQVGQNNEQFF,TGCGCCAGCAGCCAAGTGGGGCAGAACAATGAGCAGTTCTTC
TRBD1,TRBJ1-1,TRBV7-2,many,CASSPDRRAEAFF,TGTGCCAGCAGCCCGGACAGGCGCGCCGAAGCTTTCTTT
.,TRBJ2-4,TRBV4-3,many,CASSRGDGQNIQYF,TGCGCCAGCAGCCGAGGGGACGGCCAAAACATTCAGTACTTC
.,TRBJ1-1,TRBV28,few,CASSDQEVHTEAFF,TGTGCCAGCAGTGACCAGGAGGTCCACACTGAAGCTTTCTTT
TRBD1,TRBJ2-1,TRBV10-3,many,CAISEDGQGNSFF,TGTGCCATCAGTGAGGACGGACAGGGTAATTCGTTCTTC
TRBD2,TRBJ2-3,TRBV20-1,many,CSARGAAGGTDTQYF,TGCAGTGCTAGAGGGGCAGCGGGGGGAACAGATACGCAGTATTTT
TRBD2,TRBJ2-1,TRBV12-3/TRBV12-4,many,CASRGSGGPLSEQFF,TGTGCCAGCAGGGGAAGCGGGGGCCCCCTAAGTGAGCAGTTCTTC
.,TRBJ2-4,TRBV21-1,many,CASKRHVKYSGARLENIQYF,TGTGCCAGCAAGAGACACGTGAAATATAGCGGGGCCCGCCTGGAAAACATTCAGTACTTC
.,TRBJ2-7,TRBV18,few,CASSMGVGDEQYF,TGTGCCAGCTCAATGGGGGTGGGCGACGAGCAGTACTTC
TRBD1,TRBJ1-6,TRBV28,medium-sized,CAGSLAQGSSPLHF,TGTGCCGGAAGTCTTGCACAGGGGAGTTCACCCCTCCACTTT
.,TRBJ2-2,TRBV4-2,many,CASSQDRMGTGELFF,TGTGCCAGCAGCCAAGACCGCATGGGAACCGGGGAGCTGTTTTTT
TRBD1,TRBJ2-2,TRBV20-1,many,CSAQLTGSRAGELFF,TGCAGTGCCCAACTGACAGGGTCTAGGGCCGGGGAGCTGTTTTTT
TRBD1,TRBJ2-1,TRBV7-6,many,CASSLLGQGFYNEQFF,TGTGCCAGCAGCTTGCTGGGACAGGGATTTTACAATGAGCAGTTCTTC
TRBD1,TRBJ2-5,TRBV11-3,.,CASSGRGQGGETQYF,TGTGCCAGCAGCGGCCGGGGACAGGGGGGAGAGACCCAGTACTTC
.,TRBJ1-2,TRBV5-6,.,CASSLRQLHYGYTF,TGTGCCAGCAGCTTGCGCCAGCTCCACTATGGCTACACCTTC
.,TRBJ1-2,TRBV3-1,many,CASGGTNYGYTF,TGTGCCAGCGGAGGGACTAACTATGGCTACACCTTC
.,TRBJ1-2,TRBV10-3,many,CAISESVLRRTNYGYTF,TGTGCCATCAGTGAGTCGGTTCTCAGGCGCACTAACTATGGCTACACCTTC
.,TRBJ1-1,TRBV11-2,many,CASSFRRGRNRNTEAFF,TGTGCCAGCAGCTTCCGGCGAGGGAGGAATAGGAACACTGAAGCTTTCTTT